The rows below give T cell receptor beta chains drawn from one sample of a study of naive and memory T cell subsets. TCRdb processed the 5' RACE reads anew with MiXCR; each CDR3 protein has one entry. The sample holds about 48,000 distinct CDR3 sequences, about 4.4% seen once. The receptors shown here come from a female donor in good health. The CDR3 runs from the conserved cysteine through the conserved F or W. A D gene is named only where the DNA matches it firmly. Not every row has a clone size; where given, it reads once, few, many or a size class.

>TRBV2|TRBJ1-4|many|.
TGTGCCAGCTTTAAGACGTTCTGGGGTGAAAAACTGTTTTTT
CASFKTFWGEKLFF
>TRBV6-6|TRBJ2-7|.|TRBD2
TGTGCCAGCAGTTACTCAGCGGGAGGAACCTACGAGCAGTACTTC
CASSYSAGGTYEQYF
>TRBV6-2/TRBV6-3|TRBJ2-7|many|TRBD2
TGTGCCAGCAGTTACCGTGTGGGAGGGCCCTACTACGAGCAGTACTTC
CASSYRVGGPYYEQYF
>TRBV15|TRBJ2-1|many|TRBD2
TGTGCCACCAGCAGCGTGGGCGGGAGCTCCTACAATGAGCAGTTCTTC
CATSSVGGSSYNEQFF
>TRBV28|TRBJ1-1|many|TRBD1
TGTGCCAGCAGTTTAGAGCCCGGGACAGGGGGCTGGGTCACTGAAGCTTTCTTT
CASSLEPGTGGWVTEAFF
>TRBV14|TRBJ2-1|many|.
TGTGCCAGCAGCCAACACGTGAGCTCCTACAATGAGCAGTTCTTC
CASSQHVSSYNEQFF
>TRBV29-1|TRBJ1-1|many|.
TGCAGCGTTGCGGCTCGGAAGAACACTGAAGCTTTCTTT
CSVAARKNTEAFF
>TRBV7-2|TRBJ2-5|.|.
TGTGCCAGCACCGTCAGACAAGAGACCCAGTACTTC
CASTVRQETQYF
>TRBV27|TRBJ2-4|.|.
TGTGCCAGCAGTTTTTTGACAGAAAAAAACATTCAGTACTTC
CASSFLTEKNIQYF
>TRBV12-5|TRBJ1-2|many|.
TGTGCTAGTGCCGGGACGGAGTTCGGCTATGGCTACACCTTC
CASAGTEFGYGYTF
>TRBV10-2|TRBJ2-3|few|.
TGCGCCAGCAGCTTAGCACCTTCAGATACGCAGTATTTT
CASSLAPSDTQYF
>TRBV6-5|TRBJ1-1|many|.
TGTGCCAGCACCGACGGCACTGAAGCTTTCTTT
CASTDGTEAFF
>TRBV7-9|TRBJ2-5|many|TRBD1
TGTGCCAGCAGCTTCCTCATGGCCAGGGGGCAAGAGACCCAGTACTTC
CASSFLMARGQETQYF
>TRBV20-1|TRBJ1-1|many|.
TGCAGTGCCCTACCGACACATATGAACACTGAAGCTTTCTTT
CSALPTHMNTEAFF
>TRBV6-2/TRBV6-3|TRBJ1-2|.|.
TGTGCCAGCAGTTACAACAGGCGAAACTATGGCTACACCTTC
CASSYNRRNYGYTF
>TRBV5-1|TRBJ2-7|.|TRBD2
TGCGCCAGCAGCCCGGGACTAGCGGCCAACTCCTACGAGCAGTACTTC
CASSPGLAANSYEQYF
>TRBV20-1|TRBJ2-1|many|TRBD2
TGCAGTGCTAGTTCTCGGACTAGCGGGAGTTATGAGCAGTTCTTC
CSASSRTSGSYEQFF